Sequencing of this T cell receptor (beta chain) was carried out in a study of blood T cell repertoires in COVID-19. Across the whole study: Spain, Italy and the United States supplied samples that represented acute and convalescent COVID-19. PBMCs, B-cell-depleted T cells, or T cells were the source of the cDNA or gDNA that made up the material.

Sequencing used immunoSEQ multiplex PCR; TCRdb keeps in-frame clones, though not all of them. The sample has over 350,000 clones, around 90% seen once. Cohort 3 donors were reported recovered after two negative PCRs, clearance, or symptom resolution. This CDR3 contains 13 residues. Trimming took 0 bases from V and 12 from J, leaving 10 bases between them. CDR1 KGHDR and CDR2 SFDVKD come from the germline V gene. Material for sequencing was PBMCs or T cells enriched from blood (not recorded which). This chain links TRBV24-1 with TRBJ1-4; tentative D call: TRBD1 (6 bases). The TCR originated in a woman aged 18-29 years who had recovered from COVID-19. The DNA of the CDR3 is TGTGCCACCAGTGATTTGAGGGGGTCGGAACTGTTTTTT. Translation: CATSDLRGSELFF.